This TCR beta chain is from a study of blood T cell repertoires in COVID-19. Per the original data handling: The assay estimated nucleated cells by amplifying reference gene primers. The method was immunoSEQ multiplex PCR; TCRdb's version includes in-frame clones alone and lacks a portion of them. The V and J calls and clone size are taken from that table; D and trimming were inferred from the DNA. The sample lists roughly 140,000 clones, 75% to 85% occurring once. This clone was observed a single time. Germline assignment: CDR1 SGHNT and CDR2 YYREEE (reference sequence). This CDR3 has 15 residues. The V gene end was trimmed by 4 bases and the J gene end by 4 bases; junction bases not matched to a gene: 10.

The sequence came from a woman older than 75 with acute or convalescent COVID-19. The chain is built from TRBV5-4 and TRBJ2-7; 8 positions match TRBD1. The sequencing input was peripheral blood. DNA of the CDR3: TGTGCCAGCAGCCCCCGGACAGGGAGTAGTTACGAGCAGTACTTC. Its protein product is CASSPRTGSSYEQYF.